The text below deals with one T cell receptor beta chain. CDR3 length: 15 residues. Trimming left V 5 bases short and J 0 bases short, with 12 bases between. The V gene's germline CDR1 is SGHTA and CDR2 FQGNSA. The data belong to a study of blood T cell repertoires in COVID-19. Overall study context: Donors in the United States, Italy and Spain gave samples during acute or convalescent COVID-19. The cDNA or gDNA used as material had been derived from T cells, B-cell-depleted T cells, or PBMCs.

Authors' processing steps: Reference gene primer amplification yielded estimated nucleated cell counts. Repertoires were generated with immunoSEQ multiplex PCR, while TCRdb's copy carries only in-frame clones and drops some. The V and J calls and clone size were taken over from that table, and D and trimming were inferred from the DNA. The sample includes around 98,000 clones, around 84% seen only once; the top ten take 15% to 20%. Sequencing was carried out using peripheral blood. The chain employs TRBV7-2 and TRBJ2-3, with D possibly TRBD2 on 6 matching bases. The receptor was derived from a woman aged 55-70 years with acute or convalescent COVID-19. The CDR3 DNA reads TGTGCCAGCAGCCCCCAGGCGGGGAGCACAGATACGCAGTATTTT. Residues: CASSPQAGSTDTQYF.